This T cell receptor (beta chain) is drawn from a study of cytomegalovirus exposure and HLA in healthy donors. A multiplex PCR was run with 60 Vbeta primers and 13 Jbeta primers. Using immunoSEQ multiplex PCR, the repertoire was profiled, and TCRdb retains in-frame clones only, with some absent. Its table records around 76,000 clones. Germline values: CDR1 GTSNPN, CDR2 SVGIG (reference sequence). The length of the CDR3 is 15 residues. J gave up 7 bases and V 8 bases, and 14 bases lay outside the gene matches. The TCR originated in a boy younger than 18 in good health and CMV-seronegative. The sequenced material came from PBMCs. The chain recombines TRBV30 with TRBJ2-2, with TRBD1 identical over 9 bases. Written as DNA, the CDR3 is TGTGCCACCAGCCTCCCACAGGGGGCGCACGGGGAGCTGTTTTTT. Its protein product is CATSLPQGAHGELFF.